Below, 14 T cell receptor beta chains from the same sample are listed, as sequenced in a study of T cell responses to AZD1222 COVID-19 vaccine. TCRdb's table, derived via immunoSEQ multiplex PCR, lists solely in-frame clones and lacks some. Of 100,000 or so clones listed, about 80% are singletons. This sample comprised peripheral blood, obtained on day 0 of AZD1222 vaccination. The receptors were sampled from an adult in good health.

This clone was seen just once. The rearrangement joins TRBV5-1 to TRBJ1-2, with 9 bases that match TRBD1. This CDR3 region has 16 residues. The germline V gene encodes CDR1 SGHRS and CDR2 YFSETQ. The trim removed 5 bases at V and 2 bases at J, leaving 10 bases unmatched. CDR3 DNA: TGCGCCAGCAGGATGACAGGGGGAATCTCCAACTATGGCTACACCTTC. Translated: CASRMTGGISNYGYTF.

The table lists this clone with a count of one. This sequence joins TRBV21-1 and TRBJ1-2; the table's D gene call, TRBD1, was not cross checked with the DNA. TRBV21-1 is described as a pseudogene. The CDR3 covers 14 residues. The CDR3 here is CASSKAGAAQGYTF. The CDR3 DNA reads TGTGCCAGCAGCAAAGCGGGCGCCGCCCAAGGCTACACCTTC.

V gene TRBV5-1 combines with J gene TRBJ2-2; 8 bases line up with TRBD1. After removal of 0 bases from V and 4 bases from J, the junction contained 5 bases not matched to a gene. The CDR3 has 16 residues. Per germline, CDR1 SGHRS and CDR2 YFSETQ. The CDR3 DNA is TGCGCCAGCAGCTTGGGAGGACAGGGTAGCACCGGGGAGCTGTTTTTT. Translating it yields CASSLGGQGSTGELFF. The whole variable domain, remainder taken from reference TRBV5-1 and TRBJ2-2, is KAGVTQTPRYLIKTRGQQVTLSCSPISGHRSVSWYQQTPGQGLQFLFEYFSETQRNKGNFPGRFSGRQFSNSRSEMNVSTLELGDSALYLCASSLGGQGSTGELFFGEGSRLTVL.

The genes are TRBV10-1 and TRBJ2-1, with unresolved D. V shed 0 bases and J shed 15 bases, with 12 bases lying between them. Germline CDR1 reads WNHNN; CDR2 reads SYGVQD (reference sequence). CDR3 size: 12 residues. The CDR3 nucleotides are TGCGCCAGCAGTGAGTCGAGGATGCTTTGGTTCTTC. It translates to CASSESRMLWFF.

This clone occurred once. This chain uses TRBV7-2 with TRBJ1-3; D gene unclear. This CDR3 is built from 14 residues. Between the trimmed V and J ends, which lost 5 bases and 0 bases, there was a span of 8 bases. Per the germline V gene, CDR1 is SGHTA and CDR2 is FQGNSA. This CDR3 reads CASSATGSGNTIYF. The CDR3 DNA is TGTGCCAGCAGCGCCACGGGCTCTGGAAACACCATATATTTT.

This sequence joins TRBV4-2 and TRBJ2-5, with TRBD1 matching over 8 bases. The germline V gene has CDR1 LGHNA and CDR2 YNFKEQ. V was clipped by 4 bases and J by 2 bases; unmatched bases: 6. This CDR3 is 15 amino acids long. The CDR3 sequence is CASSLSWTGQETQYF. CDR3 DNA: TGTGCCAGCAGCCTATCCTGGACAGGGCAAGAGACCCAGTACTTC.

This rearrangement joins TRBV4-3 to TRBJ2-2, with 7 bases fitting TRBD2. The CDR3 contains 16 residues. From germline, CDR1 is LGHNA and CDR2 YSLEER. Trimming removed 0 bases from V and 5 bases from J; junction bases left unmatched: 6. Here the CDR3 reads CASSQDIRGGTGELFF. Written as DNA, the CDR3 is TGCGCCAGCAGCCAAGATATACGGGGAGGGACCGGGGAGCTGTTTTTT.

The chain is built from TRBV19 and TRBJ1-5; 8 positions match TRBD1. Germline assignment: CDR1 LNHDA and CDR2 SQIVND (reference sequence). Trimming cost V 5 bases and J 6 bases; bases outside gene matches: 6. CDR3 length: 14 residues. CDR3 sequence reads: CASSPTGGSQPQHF. CDR3 in DNA: TGTGCCAGTAGTCCCACAGGGGGATCTCAGCCCCAGCATTTT.

The rearrangement joins TRBV7-2 to TRBJ2-4; D gene uncertain. The ends were cut back, 4 bases at V and 7 bases at J, with 11 bases in the middle. In germline, CDR1 is SGHTA, CDR2 FQGNSA. The CDR3 totals 13 residues. The chain's CDR3 is CASSSIVGNIQYF. CDR3 bases: TGTGCCAGCAGCTCCATAGTGGGGAACATTCAGTACTTC.

The rearrangement uses TRBV4-3 and TRBJ1-3; perhaps TRBD1 as D (5 bases). The V end lost 5 bases, the J end lost 0 bases, and 11 bases lay between the germline ends. This CDR3 has 15 residues. CDR1 is LGHNA, CDR2 YSLEER, per germline. The CDR3 DNA follows: TGCGCCAGCAGCGAAGGGGTCCGCTCTGGAAACACCATATATTTT. Translation gives CASSEGVRSGNTIYF.

The rearrangement uses TRBV5-6 and TRBJ1-1, with D uncertain. Germline CDR1 reads SGHDT; CDR2 reads YYEEEE. The CDR3 has 15 residues. Deletions cut 2 bases from V and 0 bases from J, with 11 bases between. The CDR3 DNA reads as TGTGCCAGCAGCTTTTGGCAGGCCATGAACACTGAAGCTTTCTTT. Its protein product is CASSFWQAMNTEAFF.

The chain combines TRBV18 with TRBJ2-7; D possibly corresponds to TRBD2 (5 bases). Germline values: CDR1 KGHSH, CDR2 LQKENI. The CDR3 totals 12 residues. The ends were cut back, 3 bases at V and 2 bases at J, with 5 bases in the middle. CDR3: CASSPGTYEQYF. The DNA of the CDR3 is TGTGCCAGCTCACCCGGGACCTACGAGCAGTACTTC.

This chain joins TRBV7-9 and TRBJ1-4, with D tentatively TRBD1 (5 bases). The CDR3 extends over 14 amino acids. Germline-derived CDR1 and CDR2 are SEHNR and FQNEAQ (reference sequence). V gave up 5 bases and J gave up 7 bases, with 14 bases separating them. The CDR3 region is CASSPGGAGEKLFF. DNA for the CDR3: TGTGCCAGCAGCCCCGGAGGGGCTGGTGAAAAACTGTTTTTT.

The V and J genes are TRBV6-2 or TRBV6-3 and TRBJ1-6; D not certain. Germline values: CDR1 MNHEY, CDR2 SVGEGT. The CDR3 extends over 11 amino acids. V was pared by 2 bases and J by 17 bases, with 10 bases between. CDR3 loop: CASSYDGSVHF. The DNA of the CDR3 is TGTGCCAGCAGTTACGACGGGTCCGTCCACTTT.